This TCR beta chain was documented in a study of cytomegalovirus exposure and HLA in healthy donors. General observations from the study: Some V segments, including TRBV6-2 and TRBV6-3, were excluded as indistinguishable. An assumption of roughly uniform sequencing depth across donors underlay the presence/absence analyses.

PCR employed 60 Vbeta and 13 Jbeta primers. Original methodology: A follow-up analysis tallied approximately 85 million unique TCR beta chains, roughly 11 million shared. The table came from immunoSEQ multiplex PCR; TCRdb's copy has only in-frame clones and leaves some out. D and trimming come from the DNA, and the V and J calls and clone size come from that table. The sample data list approximately 50,000 clones. Details on this clone: Antigen specificity is unknown.

Germline CDR1 reads SEHNR; CDR2 reads FQNEAQ (reference sequence). With 2 bases clipped from V and 4 bases from J, the junction kept 5 bases outside the gene matches. The CDR3 has 14 residues. Sample: PBMCs. The chain joins TRBV7-9 to TRBJ2-7, with 7 bases lining up with TRBD2. The source of this sequence is a male donor in good health and CMV-seronegative. This CDR3 reads CASSLLAEKYEQYF. CDR3 DNA: TGTGCCAGCAGCTTACTAGCGGAAAAATACGAGCAGTACTTC.